These 18 T cell receptor beta chains originate from one sample sequenced in a study of blood T cell repertoires in COVID-19. Generated by immunoSEQ multiplex PCR, the TCRdb table keeps only in-frame clones and is missing some. The table lists about 500,000 clones, 87% of them singletons. Sequencing was performed on PBMCs or T cells enriched from blood (not recorded which). The receptors derive from a woman younger than 30 who had recovered from COVID-19.

The gene calls are TRBV2 and TRBJ2-7; tentative D call: TRBD2 (6 bases). Germline V gene data show CDR1 as SNHLY and CDR2 as FYNNEI. The CDR3 has 14 residues. V lost 4 bases, J lost 3 bases, and 13 bases lay in between. CDR3 loop: CASSAGRDGYEQYF. The CDR3 coding sequence is TGTGCCAGCAGTGCAGGGCGGGACGGCTACGAGCAGTACTTC.

The chain has TRBV19 and TRBJ1-1, with a weak D call TRBD1 (5 bases). Germline assignment: CDR1 LNHDA and CDR2 SQIVND (reference sequence). This CDR3 is 13 amino acids long. Trimming removed 10 bases from V and 5 bases from J, with 17 bases in between. The CDR3 region is CATREGRGTEAFF. The CDR3 bases are TGTGCCACTCGAGAGGGGCGGGGAACTGAAGCTTTCTTT.

The chain links TRBV6-5 to TRBJ1-2; no reliable D call. The length of the CDR3 is 13 residues. The V end was cut by 5 bases, the J end by 8 bases, with 15 bases between. Germline V gene lookup returns CDR1 MNHEY and CDR2 SVGAGI. The CDR3 reads CASSPAEGGGYTF. DNA for the CDR3: TGTGCCAGCAGTCCCGCTGAGGGAGGAGGCTACACCTTC.

V is TRBV7-2 and J is TRBJ1-6; D is possibly TRBD1 (5 bases). The V and J ends lost 5 bases and 10 bases respectively, with 18 bases between them. The CDR3 is 15 residues long. CDR1 SGHTA and CDR2 FQGNSA come from the germline V gene. The CDR3 loop reads CASSQDGTVGSPLHF. DNA of the CDR3: TGTGCCAGCAGCCAGGACGGGACTGTGGGATCACCCCTCCACTTT.

This chain connects TRBV28 to TRBJ2-6, with 7 positions matching TRBD1. Germline V CDR1 and CDR2: MDHEN, SYDVKM. V was clipped by 6 bases and J by 0 bases; unmatched bases: 23. CDR3 length: 22 residues. CDR3 sequence (DNA): TGTGCCAGCAGCCACGGAACCGGGACAGCCGAGTTATTTTACTCTGGGGCCAACGTCCTGACTTTC. Translated: CASSHGTGTAELFYSGANVLTF.

The rearrangement uses TRBV19 and TRBJ2-5; D possibly corresponds to TRBD1 (7 bases). The V end was cut by 4 bases, the J end by 4 bases, with 16 bases between. CDR3 length: 15 amino acids. The V gene's germline CDR1 is LNHDA and CDR2 SQIVND (reference sequence). CDR3 sequence (DNA): TGTGCCAGTAGTAATTGGTTCCAGGGGGGAGAGACCCAGTACTTC. Translated, it gives CASSNWFQGGETQYF.

V gene TRBV11-2 combines with J gene TRBJ1-2; a weak D match, TRBD1 (5 bases). V lost 3 bases and J 3 bases, leaving 11 bases between the germline ends. Germline CDR1 SGHAT, CDR2 FQNNGV. The CDR3 runs to 14 residues. In DNA form, the CDR3 reads TGTGCCAGCAGCTTCCTCGACAGCGACTATGGCTACACCTTC. This translates into CASSFLDSDYGYTF.

The rearrangement uses TRBV5-6 and TRBJ1-6, with no clear D. The CDR3 extends over 16 amino acids. V lost 1 base and J 0 bases, leaving 8 bases between the germline ends. The V gene's germline CDR1 is SGHDT and CDR2 YYEEEE. The CDR3 is CASSLFLSSYNSPLHF. Here the CDR3 DNA reads TGTGCCAGCAGCTTGTTCCTTAGCTCCTATAATTCACCCCTCCACTTT.

For the CDR3, the DNA is TGTGCCAGCTCATCGGGACAGGGGGAGGTTGGCTACACCTTC. Its translation is CASSSGQGEVGYTF. V gene TRBV18 combines with J gene TRBJ1-2; TRBD1 agrees at 11 bases. CDR3 length equals 14 residues. In germline, CDR1 is KGHSH, CDR2 LQKENI. J gave up 7 bases and V 5 bases, and 6 bases lay outside the gene matches.

The V and J genes are TRBV6-5 and TRBJ1-1, with D perhaps matching TRBD1 (6 bases). V lost 3 bases and J 9 bases, leaving 11 bases between the germline ends. Per the germline V gene, CDR1 is MNHEY and CDR2 is SVGAGI. CDR3 length: 12 residues. CDR3 coding DNA: TGTGCCAGCAGTTATTCTCGGGACAAAGCTTTCTTT. It yields the protein CASSYSRDKAFF.

This chain connects TRBV16 to TRBJ1-1; D not certain. V was clipped by 3 bases and J by 5 bases, with 13 bases between them. The CDR3 is 14 amino acids. From germline, CDR1 is KGHSY and CDR2 FQNENV. This CDR3 is CASSHSPGITEAFF. Written as DNA, the CDR3 is TGTGCCAGCAGCCACTCCCCGGGTATTACTGAAGCTTTCTTT. Full variable domain (missing parts from reference TRBV16 and TRBJ1-1): GEEVAQTPKHLVRGEGQKAKLYCAPIKGHSYVFWYQQVLKNEFKFLISFQNENVFDETGMPKERFSAKCLPNSPCSLEIQATKLEDSAVYFCASSHSPGITEAFFGQGTRLTVV.

V and J are TRBV10-3 and TRBJ2-3, with 9 nucleotides matching TRBD2. In germline, CDR1 is ENHRY, CDR2 SYGVKD. This CDR3 comprises 14 residues. V gave up 9 bases and J gave up 3 bases; unmatched junction bases: 7. The CDR3 is CAIKGSGGTDTQYF. The CDR3 DNA reads as TGTGCCATTAAGGGTAGCGGGGGAACAGATACGCAGTATTTT.

The V and J genes are TRBV2 and TRBJ1-4, with TRBD1 identical over 8 bases. The CDR3 consists of 14 residues. V lost 7 bases, J lost 7 bases, and 8 bases stayed unmatched. From germline, CDR1 is SNHLY and CDR2 FYNNEI. CDR3 region: CASTPDRGVEKLFF. CDR3 sequence (DNA): TGTGCCAGCACTCCCGACAGGGGAGTTGAAAAACTGTTTTTT.

The chain employs TRBV28 and TRBJ2-7; TRBD2 is a possible D gene (6 bases). This CDR3 spans 15 amino acids. The germline CDR1 and CDR2 sequences are MDHEN and SYDVKM. V lost 10 bases and J 0 bases, leaving 19 bases between the germline ends. The CDR3 nucleotides are TGTGCCACCCTTTTCGTTGGGGGGAACTCCTACGAGCAGTACTTC. This gives the protein CATLFVGGNSYEQYF. Filled out from reference TRBV28 and TRBJ2-7, the complete variable domain reads DVKVTQSSRYLVKRTGEKVFLECVQDMDHENMFWYRQDPGLGLRLIYFSYDVKMKEKGDIPEGYSVSREKKERFSLILESASTNQTSMYLCATLFVGGNSYEQYFGPGTRLTVT.

The chain joins TRBV3-1 (or the pseudogene TRBV3-2) to TRBJ2-3, with TRBD1 identical over 11 bases. Germline V lookup: CDR1 LGHDT, CDR2 YNNKEL (reference sequence). CDR3 length: 17 residues. V gave up 1 base and J gave up 6 bases; unmatched junction bases: 9. CDR3 sequence: CASSQVEGQGESDTQYF. CDR3 bases: TGTGCCAGCAGCCAAGTGGAGGGACAGGGGGAATCGGATACGCAGTATTTT.

The chain is built from TRBV3-1 (or the pseudogene TRBV3-2) and TRBJ1-2; D uncertain. The CDR3 runs 13 residues. Germline V CDR1 and CDR2: LGHDT, YNNKEL (reference sequence). Trimming took off 4 bases at V and 6 bases at J, with 12 bases between the two ends. CDR3 sequence (DNA): TGTGCCAGCAGCCCCCGGGGATGGGATGGCTACACCTTC. Translating gives CASSPRGWDGYTF.

In this sample, this clone turned up a few times. The chain is built from TRBV5-6 and TRBJ1-1; no clear D. The germline CDR1 and CDR2 sequences are SGHDT and YYEEEE. The CDR3 extends over 13 amino acids. V lost 4 bases and J lost 4, with 11 bases in between. The CDR3 nucleotides read TGTGCCAGCAGCCTCCCAGGAGGCACTGAAGCTTTCTTT. Translated: CASSLPGGTEAFF.

The chain employs TRBV28 and TRBJ2-1; TRBD2 is a possible D gene (6 bases). The CDR3 runs 17 residues. Germline CDR1 is MDHEN and CDR2 is SYDVKM. With 2 bases removed from V and 9 bases from J, the gap between germline ends came to 23 bases. DNA for the CDR3: TGTGCCAGCAGTTTAAATGGAGGGCCTGGCCTCCTCTTTGAGCAGTTCTTC. Translated: CASSLNGGPGLLFEQFF. Full variable domain (missing parts from reference TRBV28 and TRBJ2-1): DVKVTQSSRYLVKRTGEKVFLECVQDMDHENMFWYRQDPGLGLRLIYFSYDVKMKEKGDIPEGYSVSREKKERFSLILESASTNQTSMYLCASSLNGGPGLLFEQFFGPGTRLTVL.